Each of the 29 T cell receptor beta chains below was sequenced from the same sample in a study of T cell responses to AZD1222 COVID-19 vaccine. This table comes from immunoSEQ multiplex PCR, and its TCRdb copy is limited to in-frame clones, with some not included. The sample includes about 85,000 clones, about 91% of them seen just once. The sample consisted of peripheral blood, taken 28 days after the second AZD1222 dose. The receptor set was obtained from an adult who received the AZD1222 COVID-19 vaccine.

The chain couples TRBV5-1 to TRBJ2-3; TRBD1 aligns across 10 bases. V lost 4 bases and J lost 2; bases outside the gene matches: 4. There are 15 residues in the CDR3. CDR1 is SGHRS and CDR2 is YFSETQ in the germline V gene. The CDR3 DNA follows: TGCGCCAGCAGCCCGGGACAGGGGTTCACAGATACGCAGTATTTT. Protein sequence: CASSPGQGFTDTQYF. Drawing the rest from reference TRBV5-1 and TRBJ2-3, the complete variable domain is KAGVTQTPRYLIKTRGQQVTLSCSPISGHRSVSWYQQTPGQGLQFLFEYFSETQRNKGNFPGRFSGRQFSNSRSEMNVSTLELGDSALYLCASSPGQGFTDTQYFGPGTRLTVL.

The chain recombines TRBV7-8 with TRBJ2-7; D possibly corresponds to TRBD2 (5 bases). V shed 1 base and J shed 0 bases, with 10 bases lying between them. Germline V gene sequence: CDR1 SGHVS, CDR2 FQNEAQ. The CDR3 length is 15 residues. The CDR3 DNA is TGTGCCAGCAGCTTAGTGCCAGACTACTCCTACGAGCAGTACTTC. Protein product: CASSLVPDYSYEQYF.

The CDR3 nucleotides are TGTGCCAGCAGCCAGACCTTGGGGGATTCACCCCTCCACTTT. Protein product: CASSQTLGDSPLHF. The V and J genes are TRBV3-1 (or the pseudogene TRBV3-2) and TRBJ1-6; TRBD1 is a possible D gene (5 bases). The V end was cut by 3 bases, the J end by 8 bases, with 11 bases between. Per germline, CDR1 LGHDT and CDR2 YNNKEL (reference sequence). The CDR3 length is 14 residues.

This rearrangement joins TRBV30 to TRBJ2-1; 14 nucleotides align to TRBD2. The V segment lost 6 bases and the J segment 15 bases; nucleotides outside the gene matches: 7. Germline CDR1 reads GTSNPN; CDR2 reads SVGIG (reference sequence). CDR3 length: 12 amino acids. CDR3 DNA: TGTGCCTGTCGGACTAGCGGGAGGTTTCGGTTCTTC. Translated, it gives CACRTSGRFRFF.

V usage is TRBV28 and J usage is TRBJ1-1; D remains unclear. Germline V lookup: CDR1 MDHEN, CDR2 SYDVKM. The V and J ends lost 2 bases and 8 bases respectively, with 12 bases between them. CDR3 length: 13 amino acids. The CDR3 sequence is CASSLNEDREAFF. CDR3 sequence (DNA): TGTGCCAGCAGTTTAAATGAGGATAGGGAAGCTTTCTTT.

The rearrangement joins TRBV3-1 (or the pseudogene TRBV3-2) to TRBJ2-3; TRBD2 matches 12 bases. Trimming at V came to 2 bases and at J to 5 bases, leaving 5 bases not matched to a gene. The CDR3 consists of 16 residues. Germline V gene lookup returns CDR1 LGHDT and CDR2 YNNKEL (reference sequence). For the CDR3, the DNA is TGTGCCAGCAGCCAACAGTCTAGCGGGAGGGGAGATACGCAGTATTTT. It translates to CASSQQSSGRGDTQYF.

J is TRBJ2-7 and V is TRBV6-5, with D possibly matching TRBD2 (6 bases). The germline V gene encodes CDR1 MNHEY and CDR2 SVGAGI. The ends were cut back, 0 bases at V and 6 bases at J, with 18 bases in the middle. CDR3 length: 16 residues. The chain's CDR3 is CASSYSVREPRSEQYF. As DNA, the CDR3 is TGTGCCAGCAGTTACTCAGTGCGGGAACCGAGAAGCGAGCAGTACTTC.

The chain is built from TRBV7-2 and TRBJ2-5, with 7 bases fitting TRBD2. Germline V gene lookup returns CDR1 SGHTA and CDR2 FQGNSA. The V segment lost 5 bases and the J segment 1 base; nucleotides outside the gene matches: 4. This CDR3 region has 14 residues. CDR3: CASSETSVQETQYF. In DNA, the CDR3 is TGTGCCAGCAGCGAAACTAGCGTCCAAGAGACCCAGTACTTC.

V usage is TRBV5-4 and J usage is TRBJ2-1, with 10 bases lining up with TRBD2. CDR1 is SGHNT and CDR2 is YYREEE in the germline V gene (reference sequence). CDR3 length equals 14 residues. The V segment lost 0 bases and the J segment 10 bases; nucleotides outside the gene matches: 4. Here the CDR3 DNA reads TGTGCCAGCAGCTTGGGGTCTAGCGGGAGAGAGCAGTTCTTC. This codes for CASSLGSSGREQFF.

The chain combines TRBV6-5 with TRBJ2-7, with 9 bases identical to TRBD2. V dropped 7 bases and J dropped 3; count of bases not matched to a gene: 7. This CDR3 contains 14 residues. CDR1 and CDR2 (germline): MNHEY, SVGAGI. CDR3 region: CASTGSGGVYEQYF. CDR3 sequence (DNA): TGTGCCAGCACCGGTAGCGGGGGAGTCTACGAGCAGTACTTC.

CDR3 DNA: TGTGCCAGTCGGGACGGGCATCTTGCCGGGGAGCTGTTTTTT. It codes for CASRDGHLAGELFF. The V call is TRBV19, the J call TRBJ2-2; D is perhaps TRBD1 or TRBD2 (5 bases each). Germline assignment: CDR1 LNHDA and CDR2 SQIVND (reference sequence). The CDR3 loop spans 14 amino acids. V lost 8 bases, J lost 6 bases, and 16 bases lay in between.

The rearrangement uses TRBV7-8 and TRBJ2-7; TRBD1 agrees at 9 bases. Germline values: CDR1 SGHVS, CDR2 FQNEAQ. V lost 5 bases to trimming and J lost 2 bases; unmatched junction nucleotides: 7. The CDR3 spans 15 residues. DNA of the CDR3: TGTGCCAGCAGCCCGGACAGGGGTGTCGCCTACGAGCAGTACTTC. It codes for CASSPDRGVAYEQYF. The variable domain in full, with the rest retrieved from reference TRBV7-8 and TRBJ2-7, is GAGVSQSPRYKVAKRGQDVALRCDPISGHVSLFWYQQALGQGPEFLTYFQNEAQLDKSGLPSDRFFAERPEGSVSTLKIQRTQQEDSAVYLCASSPDRGVAYEQYFGPGTRLTVT.

The rearrangement joins TRBV6-5 to TRBJ1-5; a possible D gene is TRBD1 (5 bases). V lost 6 bases to trimming and J lost 11 bases, with 23 bases between them. The germline V gene has CDR1 MNHEY and CDR2 SVGAGI. The CDR3 covers 15 residues. CDR3 DNA: TGTGCCAGCAGCAACTTGGGACCCCAAATTCATGCCCAGCATTTT. Its translation: CASSNLGPQIHAQHF.

The gene calls are TRBV28 and TRBJ2-7, with D uncertain. This CDR3 is 12 amino acids long. CDR1 MDHEN and CDR2 SYDVKM come from the germline V gene. Trimming stripped 5 bases from V and 8 bases from J, with 13 bases between. In DNA, the CDR3 is TGTGCCAGCAGTCCTTACCCCACCCAGCAGTACTTC. Its protein is CASSPYPTQQYF.

This clone is a singleton in its sample. The genes are TRBV20-1 and TRBJ1-2; D remains ambiguous. Germline V gene data show CDR1 as DFQATT and CDR2 as SNEGSKA (reference sequence). The CDR3 consists of 13 residues. Deletions cut 3 bases from V and 4 bases from J, with 12 bases between. The CDR3 bases are TGCAGTGCTAGTCTCCAGCTCCTCTATGGCTACACCTTC. This codes for CSASLQLLYGYTF.

J is TRBJ2-1 and V is TRBV11-2; 7 nucleotides match TRBD2. The CDR3 is made up of 13 amino acids. Germline V CDR1 and CDR2: SGHAT, FQNNGV. Trimming cost V 5 bases and J 10 bases; bases outside gene matches: 8. CDR3 nucleotide sequence: TGTGCCAGCAGCCCCTGGGGGGAGGGCGAGCAGTTCTTC. Translation: CASSPWGEGEQFF.

Concerning this clone itself: The same CDR3 can be traced to other DNA sequences in this sample. The genes are TRBV10-1 and TRBJ2-7; D might be TRBD2 (6 bases). CDR1 and CDR2 (germline): WNHNN, SYGVQD (reference sequence). This CDR3 region has 11 residues. V was clipped by 8 bases and J by 4 bases, with 9 bases between them. CDR3 protein: CASSGGYEQYF. The CDR3 nucleotides are TGCGCCAGCTCAGGAGGGTACGAGCAGTACTTC.

The genes are TRBV19 and TRBJ2-5; D not certain. The CDR3 sequence is 15 residues long. Germline values: CDR1 LNHDA, CDR2 SQIVND (reference sequence). Trimming removed 8 bases from V and 5 bases from J, with 21 bases in between. CDR3 nucleotides: TGTGCCAGTTTGGAAACTGCCCAAAGTTTGGAGACCCAGTACTTC. As protein: CASLETAQSLETQYF.

The rearrangement uses TRBV19 and TRBJ2-5; D may correspond to TRBD1 or TRBD2 (7 bases each). The CDR3 runs 16 residues. CDR1 and CDR2 from the germline V gene are LNHDA and SQIVND (reference sequence). V was clipped by 4 bases and J by 5 bases, with 20 bases between them. The CDR3 region is CASSTRLGGGAETQYF. CDR3 nucleotides: TGTGCCAGTAGTACTCGCTTGGGAGGGGGCGCGGAGACCCAGTACTTC.

For the CDR3, the DNA is TGTGCCAACGTCAGGCAGAGCAATCAGCCCCAGCATTTT. Encoded protein: CANVRQSNQPQHF. The V and J genes are TRBV3-1 (or the pseudogene TRBV3-2) and TRBJ1-5; no clear D. Germline V gives CDR1 LGHDT, CDR2 YNNKEL (reference sequence). Trimming left V 10 bases short and J 1 base short, with 11 bases between. This CDR3 contains 13 residues.

The chain recombines TRBV9 with TRBJ2-7, with 9 bases that match TRBD1. From germline, CDR1 is SGDLS and CDR2 YYNGEE. There are 14 residues in the CDR3. Losses at the gene ends were 3 bases for V and 6 bases for J; bases not matched to a gene: 7. CDR3 residues: CASSAGGQGREQYF. CDR3 bases: TGTGCCAGCAGCGCGGGGGGACAGGGTCGCGAGCAGTACTTC.

The chain uses TRBV7-3 and TRBJ2-7, with 9 bases identical to TRBD1. The CDR3 spans 13 residues. J gave up 6 bases and V 2 bases, and 2 bases lay outside the gene matches. The germline V gene encodes CDR1 SGHTA and CDR2 FQGTGA. The CDR3 sequence: CASSLLTGGEQYF. The CDR3 nucleotides are TGTGCCAGCAGCTTACTGACAGGGGGCGAGCAGTACTTC.

The V call is TRBV5-1, the J call TRBJ2-4, with 7 bases aligning to TRBD2. This CDR3 is 15 amino acids long. Germline V CDR1 and CDR2: SGHRS, YFSETQ. V shed 4 bases, J shed 5 bases, and the junction held 9 bases outside the gene matches. The CDR3 loop is CASSVGGGSENIQYF. CDR3 in DNA: TGCGCCAGCAGCGTTGGGGGAGGGTCGGAAAACATTCAGTACTTC.

The chain joins TRBV7-9 to TRBJ2-4; TRBD2 aligns across 14 bases. The CDR3 has 16 residues. CDR1 is SEHNR, CDR2 FQNEAQ, per germline (reference sequence). V lost 5 bases and J lost 7; bases outside the gene matches: 7. CDR3 sequence reads: CASSTQGLAGVNIQYF. CDR3 coding DNA: TGTGCCAGCAGCACCCAGGGACTAGCGGGAGTGAACATTCAGTACTTC.

This clone was counted a single time. The chain joins TRBV27 to TRBJ1-5, with D maybe TRBD1 (5 bases). CDR1 is MNHEY and CDR2 is SMNVEV in the germline V gene (reference sequence). The CDR3 is 14 residues long. V was cut by 1 base and J by 7 bases, with 11 bases left in between. The CDR3 DNA sequence: TGTGCCAGCAGTTTATGGGGGTGGGGACAGCCCCAGCATTTT. As protein: CASSLWGWGQPQHF.

This clone came up once. The gene calls are TRBV7-8 and TRBJ2-3, with D uncertain. V gave up 5 bases and J gave up 1 base, with 19 bases separating them. Germline V gives CDR1 SGHVS, CDR2 FQNEAQ. The CDR3 covers 17 residues. CDR3 nucleotides: TGTGCCAGCAGCCCAGACACCATAGCTTTTCGCACAGATACGCAGTATTTT. Amino acids: CASSPDTIAFRTDTQYF.

The chain combines TRBV19 with TRBJ2-1; 10 nucleotides align to TRBD2. The CDR3 is 16 amino acids. V trimming: 7 bases; J trimming: 0 bases; junction bases outside the gene matches: 6. Germline-derived CDR1 and CDR2 are LNHDA and SQIVND (reference sequence). The CDR3 loop is CASTTSGMSSYNEQFF. The CDR3 DNA reads as TGTGCCAGTACCACTAGCGGGATGAGCTCCTACAATGAGCAGTTCTTC.

V gene TRBV5-1 combines with J gene TRBJ2-1, with D perhaps assigned TRBD1 or TRBD2 (5 bases each). This CDR3 comprises 17 residues. CDR1 and CDR2 (germline): SGHRS, YFSETQ. V was clipped by 1 base and J by 6 bases, with 20 bases between them. CDR3 loop: CASSLPVRDPTSNEQFF. DNA for the CDR3: TGCGCCAGCAGCTTGCCCGTCAGGGACCCTACCTCCAATGAGCAGTTCTTC.

The gene calls are TRBV24-1 and TRBJ1-5, with TRBD1 identical over 9 bases. CDR1 KGHDR and CDR2 SFDVKD come from the germline V gene. The CDR3 runs 16 residues. Trimming cost V 2 bases and J 2 bases; bases outside gene matches: 3. Here the CDR3 reads CATSDSQGAGNQPQHF. Written as DNA, the CDR3 is TGTGCCACCAGTGATTCACAGGGGGCTGGCAATCAGCCCCAGCATTTT.